This is a list of T cell receptor beta chains from one sample in a study of neurological immune-mediated disorders. TCRdb recomputed calls from the 5' RACE reads with MiXCR, one row per CDR3 protein. The sample contains under 35,000 distinct CDR3 sequences, more than 10% of which appear only once. The sample consisted of CD4+ T cells from blood. All receptors come from a female donor with HTLV-1-associated myelopathy (HAM/TSP). Each CDR3 is given with its conserved first and last residue. Fields, in order: J gene, clone size, V gene, D gene, CDR3 length, CDR3 protein, CDR3 DNA. The D gene is left open where the match is weak. Some rows have no size entry. The others give once, few or many, or a class for an expanded clone.

TRBJ2-3	many	TRBV7-9	NA	13	CTSSFSTRDTQYF	TGTACCAGCAGTTTTTCAACCAGGGATACGCAGTATTTT
TRBJ1-2	many	TRBV28	TRBD1	15	CASRSSGTANYGYTF	TGTGCCAGCAGGTCGTCCGGGACAGCTAACTATGGCTACACCTTC
TRBJ1-5	many	TRBV15	TRBD1	16	CATSRPDRDFGQPQHF	TGTGCCACCAGCAGACCCGACAGGGATTTTGGTCAGCCCCAGCATTTT
TRBJ2-7	many	TRBV7-8	TRBD2	19	CASSSIRGGGGGFDYEQYF	TGTGCCAGCAGCAGCATCCGCGGCGGGGGGGGGGGCTTTGACTACGAGCAGTACTTC
TRBJ1-2	many	TRBV20-1	NA	15	CSASVVRSGNYGYTF	TGCAGTGCTAGTGTTGTCAGGTCGGGGAACTATGGCTACACCTTC
TRBJ2-7	many	TRBV20-1	TRBD2	15	CSARDGGTSSYEQYF	TGCAGTGCTAGAGATGGGGGGACTAGTTCCTACGAGCAGTACTTC
TRBJ1-1	many	TRBV7-9	TRBD1	14	CASSWGTGGTEAFF	TGTGCCAGCAGCTGGGGGACAGGAGGCACTGAAGCTTTCTTT
TRBJ2-2	many	TRBV7-3	NA	16	CASSLNAVSNTGELFF	TGTGCCAGCAGCTTAAATGCGGTATCGAACACCGGGGAGCTGTTTTTT
TRBJ2-3	few	TRBV7-3	NA	11	CASSNKDTQYF	TGTGCCAGCAGCAACAAGGATACGCAGTATTTT
TRBJ2-3	NA	TRBV11-2	NA	13	CASSLVLTDTQYF	TGTGCCAGCAGCTTAGTCCTCACAGATACGCAGTATTTT
TRBJ1-6	many	TRBV6-6	NA	15	CASSPLYRASSPLHF	TGTGCCAGCAGTCCTCTATACAGGGCGAGTTCACCCCTCCACTTT
TRBJ1-5	many	TRBV20-1	NA	13	CSANPGLDQPQHF	TGCAGTGCTAACCCCGGCCTGGACCAGCCCCAGCATTTT
TRBJ2-2	many	TRBV7-2	NA	14	CASSLAAGTGELFF	TGTGCCAGCAGCTTAGCGGCCGGGACCGGGGAGCTGTTTTTT
TRBJ2-5	NA	TRBV20-1	TRBD1	14	CSAVPGQGDETQYF	TGCAGTGCCGTACCGGGACAGGGAGATGAGACCCAGTACTTC
TRBJ2-3	many	TRBV19	NA	12	CASSIRGDTQYF	TGTGCCAGTAGTATACGGGGAGATACGCAGTATTTT
TRBJ1-4	many	TRBV4-1	NA	17	CASSQDFERGANEKLFF	TGCGCCAGCAGCCAAGATTTCGAAAGGGGGGCTAATGAAAAACTGTTTTTT
TRBJ2-5	many	TRBV3-1	TRBD2	17	CASSQDFSGGVEETQYF	TGTGCCAGCAGCCAAGATTTTAGCGGGGGGGTCGAAGAGACCCAGTACTTC
TRBJ2-1	many	TRBV29-1	TRBD2	12	CSVETSGGAFIF	TGCAGCGTTGAAACTAGCGGGGGGGCCTTTATCTTC
TRBJ1-2	many	TRBV4-1	NA	12	CASGEATYGYTF	TGCGCCAGCGGGGAGGCGACCTATGGCTACACCTTC
TRBJ1-1	many	TRBV10-3	TRBD1	17	CAISESGTGGMNTEAFF	TGTGCCATCAGTGAGTCGGGGACAGGGGGAATGAACACTGAAGCTTTCTTT
TRBJ1-2	many	TRBV9	NA	14	CASSVVASRGAGLF	TGTGCCAGCAGCGTCGTGGCCTCAAGGGGAGCAGGGCTGTTC
TRBJ2-7	many	TRBV6-1	TRBD1	14	CASTPDRGFYEQYF	TGTGCCAGCACCCCCGACAGGGGGTTTTACGAGCAGTACTTC
TRBJ1-2	NA	TRBV11-2	NA	18	CASSPPGPTTFTNYGYNF	TGTGCCAGCAGCCCCCCAGGACCGACCACATTTACTAACTATGGCTACAACTTC
TRBJ2-2	large	TRBV10-3	TRBD2	16	CAISESGLANTGELFF	TGTGCCATCAGTGAGTCGGGACTAGCGAACACCGGGGAGCTGTTTTTT
TRBJ2-3	many	TRBV7-2	NA	15	CASSLQGGLTDTQYF	TGTGCCAGCAGCTTACAGGGGGGGCTCACAGATACGCAGTATTTT
TRBJ2-5	many	TRBV20-1	NA	11	CSGTPGETQYF	TGCAGTGGAACTCCCGGCGAGACCCAGTACTTC
TRBJ2-5	many	TRBV7-2	NA	14	CASSLGGIQETQYF	TGTGCCAGCAGCTTAGGCGGGATCCAAGAGACCCAGTACTTC
TRBJ1-1	many	TRBV24-1	NA	12	CATSERRGGAFF	TGTGCCACCAGTGAAAGGCGGGGAGGAGCTTTCTTT
TRBJ2-5	NA	TRBV18	NA	16	CASSPSHIQGQETQYF	TGTGCGAGCTCACCAAGTCATATTCAGGGGCAAGAGACCCAGTACTTC
TRBJ2-7	many	TRBV20-1	TRBD2	14	CSARPGLAFYEQYF	TGCAGTGCGCGCCCCGGACTAGCGTTCTACGAGCAGTACTTC
TRBJ2-3	medium-sized	TRBV27	TRBD2	12	CASRTSIDTQYF	TGTGCCAGCAGGACTAGCATAGATACGCAGTATTTT